This is a list of T cell receptor beta chains from one sample in a study of shared clonotypes between healthy human individuals. Libraries were prepared by immunoSEQ multiplex PCR; TCRdb keeps only in-frame clonotypes and omits some of them. The table records around 990,000 clones, around 77% of them present only once. The sequenced material came from memory CD4+ T cells from PBMCs. The receptors derive from a man between 18 and 29 years old in good health. Some clones in this sample may be carry-over from other donors' samples. Each CDR3 is given with its conserved first and last residue. The D gene is left open where the match is weak. Only some rows state a clone size, as once, few, many or a class for expanded clones.

-	TRBJ1-1	TRBV4-3	-	TGCGCCAGCAGGGTGACAGGGAACACTGAAGCTTTCTTT	CASRVTGNTEAFF
-	TRBJ1-2	TRBV7-8	-	TGTGCCAGCAGCTTAACAGTCGGCGGCTATGGCTACACCTTC	CASSLTVGGYGYTF
TRBD2	TRBJ2-7	TRBV9	-	TGTGCCAGCAGCGTAGATCTAGCGGCGAGCTCCTACGAGCAGTACTTC	CASSVDLAASSYEQYF
-	TRBJ2-5	TRBV6-6	-	TGTGCCAGCAGTTACTCGACTGGGGAGGAGACCCAGTACTTC	CASSYSTGEETQYF
-	TRBJ2-1	TRBV19	-	TGTGCCAGTAGGGGGTGGAATGAGCAGTTCTTC	CASRGWNEQFF
-	TRBJ1-5	TRBV5-1	-	TGCGCCAGCAGCTTGGACAGTAATAGCAATCAGCCCCAGCATTTT	CASSLDSNSNQPQHF
-	TRBJ1-1	TRBV5-1	-	TGCGCCAGCAGCTTGGTGAGGAACACTGAAGCTTTCTTT	CASSLVRNTEAFF
-	TRBJ2-3	TRBV6-1	-	TGTGCCAGCAGTGACCAGTCGGGCGCAGATACGCAGTATTTT	CASSDQSGADTQYF
TRBD2	TRBJ2-2	TRBV10-3	once	TGTGCCATCAGTGACCCGGGACTAGCGGAGAACACCGGGGAGATGTTTTTT	CAISDPGLAENTGEMFF
-	TRBJ1-1	TRBV5-1	-	TGCGCCAGCAGCCGGGACTTTATCACTGAAGCTTTCTTT	CASSRDFITEAFF
TRBD1	TRBJ1-3	TRBV28	few	TGTGCCAGCAGTTTATCCGGACAGGGCTCTGGAAACACCATATATTTT	CASSLSGQGSGNTIYF
-	TRBJ2-1	TRBV28	-	TGTGCCAGCAGTACCTCCGGACAGGGAGGGTACAATGAGCAGTTCTTC	CASSTSGQGGYNEQFF
-	TRBJ1-1	TRBV19	-	TGTGCCAGTAGTTTTCGGGGTAGGGACACTGAAGCTTTCTTT	CASSFRGRDTEAFF
TRBD2	TRBJ2-3	TRBV7-2	-	TGTGCCAGCAGCTTTCTGGGAGGGTACACAGATACGCAGTATTTT	CASSFLGGYTDTQYF
-	TRBJ1-3	TRBV10-3	-	TGTGCCATGGCGCGAGAAGCTGGAAACACCATATATTTT	CAMAREAGNTIYF
-	TRBJ2-7	TRBV5-6	-	TGTGCCAGCAGCAACCGACAGAGAGGTGAGCAGTACTTC	CASSNRQRGEQYF
TRBD1	TRBJ1-1	TRBV6-6	few	TGTGCCAGCAGTTCCGGGACAGGGCACACTGAAGCTTTCTTT	CASSSGTGHTEAFF
-	TRBJ1-1	TRBV5-1	-	TGCGCCAGCAGCCCTGTCCCCGGGGGGGATACTGAAGCTTTCTTT	CASSPVPGGDTEAFF
-	TRBJ1-3	TRBV18	-	TGTGCCACCTCCGGGGGGCTGTCTTCCGGAAACACCATATATTTT	CATSGGLSSGNTIYF
-	TRBJ2-7	TRBV11-2	-	TGTGCCAGCAGGACCATGGCAGGGTGGTCCTACGAGCAGTACTTC	CASRTMAGWSYEQYF
TRBD1	TRBJ2-7	TRBV6-1	many	TGTGCCAGCAGTGTCGCAGGGGGCTCCTACGAGCAGTACTTC	CASSVAGGSYEQYF
-	TRBJ2-7	TRBV11-2	-	TGTGCCAGCAGCTCAGGTCGGGGGAGTGCCTTCTACGAGCAGTACTTC	CASSSGRGSAFYEQYF
TRBD2	TRBJ2-7	TRBV30	many	TGTGCCTGGAGTTGGGGGGGAGAGCAGTACTTC	CAWSWGGEQYF
-	TRBJ2-1	TRBV28	-	TGTGCCAGCAGATCCGCCAACTCCTACAATGAGCAGTTCTTC	CASRSANSYNEQFF
-	TRBJ1-4	TRBV18	-	TGTGCCAGCTCACAGGGTAGTAATGAAAAACTGTTTTTT	CASSQGSNEKLFF
-	TRBJ1-4	TRBV19	-	TGTGCCAGTAGTATGTCCCACAGGACTAATGAAAAACTGTTTTTT	CASSMSHRTNEKLFF
TRBD1	TRBJ1-4	TRBV5-6	-	TGTGCCAGCAGCTCGGACAGGGGGCAGGGAACTAATGAAAAACTGTTTTTT	CASSSDRGQGTNEKLFF
TRBD2	TRBJ2-1	TRBV5-4	few	TGTGCCAGCAGCTTGCTACTAGCGGGCAATGAGCAGTTCTTC	CASSLLLAGNEQFF
-	TRBJ2-6	TRBV7-2	-	TGTGCCAGCAGCTTAGTACTTGGTCCTATATCTGGGGCCAACGTCCTGACTTTC	CASSLVLGPISGANVLTF
-	TRBJ2-7	TRBV5-5	-	TGTGCCAGCAGCTTGGGGCCGACTAGCTCCTACGAGCAGTACTTC	CASSLGPTSSYEQYF
-	TRBJ2-5	TRBV27	-	TGTGCCAGCAGCCCAGGGTCCAATAGCGCGGAGACCCAGTACTTC	CASSPGSNSAETQYF
-	TRBJ2-2	TRBV7-3	-	TGTGCCAGCAGCTTACTAGGACGAGGGGGCACCGGGGAGCTGTTTTTT	CASSLLGRGGTGELFF
-	TRBJ1-4	TRBV6-1	-	TGTGCCAGCAGTGAAGCGCCAGGGTTATTGCTTAATGAAAAACTGTTTTTT	CASSEAPGLLLNEKLFF
TRBD1	TRBJ2-4	TRBV15	-	TGTGCCACCAGGGGGGGACAGGGGGCTCCAGCCAAAAACATTCAGTACTTC	CATRGGQGAPAKNIQYF
-	TRBJ1-5	TRBV2	-	TGTGCCAGCAGGCGACAGGGCAATCAGCCCCAGCATTTT	CASRRQGNQPQHF
-	TRBJ1-1	TRBV2	many	TGTGCCAGCACTCGGGTTATCCGTGAAGCTTTCTTT	CASTRVIREAFF
-	TRBJ1-1	TRBV7-9	few	TGTGCCAGCAGCCAGCAGAGAGGGCGGAACACTGAAGCTTTCTTT	CASSQQRGRNTEAFF
-	TRBJ1-2	TRBV19	-	TGTGCCAGTCAGTCTAACTATGGCTACACCTTC	CASQSNYGYTF
-	TRBJ1-5	TRBV7-2	-	TGTGCCAGCAGCTTAGAGGGGATAGGGAATCAGCCCCAGCATTTT	CASSLEGIGNQPQHF
TRBD1	TRBJ2-7	TRBV7-2	-	TGTGCCAGCAGCACCGGACAGGCCAGCTCCTACGAGCAGTACTTC	CASSTGQASSYEQYF
TRBD1	TRBJ1-1	TRBV7-3	-	TGTGCCAGCAGCTTGATGGGACAGGGTAACACTGAAGCTTTCTTT	CASSLMGQGNTEAFF
-	TRBJ2-7	TRBV19	once	TGTGCCAGTAGTATTGCGGCCTCCGTCTCCTACGAGCAGTACTTC	CASSIAASVSYEQYF
-	TRBJ2-5	TRBV7-2	-	TGTGCCAGCAGCTTTGGACAGCCGGCCCTCCAAGAGACCCAGTACTTC	CASSFGQPALQETQYF
-	TRBJ1-2	TRBV7-2	few	TGTGCCAGCAGCTTATCACAGTCCCCCTCTAGCTATGGCTACACCTTC	CASSLSQSPSSYGYTF
-	TRBJ1-4	TRBV5-1	-	TGCGCCAGCAGCTTCGCCAATACCGAGGAAAAACTGTTTTTT	CASSFANTEEKLFF
TRBD1	TRBJ2-7	TRBV15	-	TGTGCCACCAGCACCCGGGACAGGCGACCCTACGAGCAGTACTTC	CATSTRDRRPYEQYF
-	TRBJ2-1	TRBV9	-	TGTGCCAGCAGCGTAGATAGCGCGACCTACAATGAGCAGTTCTTC	CASSVDSATYNEQFF
-	TRBJ2-5	TRBV11-2	-	TGTGCCAGCAGCAGGGGCGGGTCCGGTGAGACCCAGTACTTC	CASSRGGSGETQYF
-	TRBJ1-2	TRBV29-1	-	TGCAGCGTTGATGAGTACCCTAACTATGGCTACACCTTC	CSVDEYPNYGYTF
-	TRBJ2-3	TRBV19	-	TGTGCCAGTAGTGCAGTGGGGAGGACAAAGGGCACAGATACGCAGTATTTT	CASSAVGRTKGTDTQYF
-	TRBJ1-5	TRBV9	-	TGTGCCAGCAGACAGAGGTCCCCTGATCAGCCCCAGCATTTT	CASRQRSPDQPQHF
-	TRBJ2-1	TRBV29-1	-	TGCAGCGTTGAAGACGGGGACCTCTCCTACAATGAGCAGTTCTTC	CSVEDGDLSYNEQFF
TRBD1	TRBJ2-2	TRBV5-1	-	TGCGCCAGCAGCTTGATAACGCAGGGGGAAACCGGGGAGCTGTTTTTT	CASSLITQGETGELFF
TRBD2	TRBJ2-1	TRBV11-2	-	TGTGCCAGCAGCCCGACTAGCGGGAGTGGCGGTGAGCAGTTCTTC	CASSPTSGSGGEQFF
TRBD2	TRBJ2-7	TRBV29-1	-	TGCAGCGTTGAAGCGACTAGCGGGAGAGGCCACGAGCAGTACTTC	CSVEATSGRGHEQYF
-	TRBJ2-5	TRBV30	-	TGTGCCTGGAGTCGGGCGGGAGAGACCCAGTACTTC	CAWSRAGETQYF
-	TRBJ2-5	TRBV7-8	-	TGTGCCAGCAGCTTTGGCAGGGAAGAGACCCAGTACTTC	CASSFGREETQYF
-	TRBJ2-5	TRBV5-1	once	TGCGCCAGCAGCTTGCAGATTGGGGAGACCCAGTACTTC	CASSLQIGETQYF
TRBD2	TRBJ2-1	TRBV5-4	-	TGTGCCAGCAGGTTGACTAGCGGGACGAGAAATGAGCAGTTCTTC	CASRLTSGTRNEQFF
TRBD1	TRBJ2-7	TRBV11-2	few	TGTGCCAGCAGCTTAAACAGGGGAGCCGGCGAGCAGTACTTC	CASSLNRGAGEQYF